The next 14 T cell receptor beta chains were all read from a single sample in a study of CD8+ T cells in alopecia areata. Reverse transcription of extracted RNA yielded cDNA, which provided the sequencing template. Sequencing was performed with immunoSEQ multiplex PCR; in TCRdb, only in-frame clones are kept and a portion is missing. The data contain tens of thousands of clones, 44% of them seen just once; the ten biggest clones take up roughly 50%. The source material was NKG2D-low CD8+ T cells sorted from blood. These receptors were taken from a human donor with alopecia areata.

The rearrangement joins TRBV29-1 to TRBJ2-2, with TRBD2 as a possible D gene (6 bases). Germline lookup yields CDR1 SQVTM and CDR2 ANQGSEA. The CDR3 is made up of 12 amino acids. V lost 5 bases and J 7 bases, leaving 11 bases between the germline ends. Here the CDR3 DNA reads TGCAGCGTTCGACGGGAGCACGGGGAGCTGTTTTTT. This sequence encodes CSVRREHGELFF.

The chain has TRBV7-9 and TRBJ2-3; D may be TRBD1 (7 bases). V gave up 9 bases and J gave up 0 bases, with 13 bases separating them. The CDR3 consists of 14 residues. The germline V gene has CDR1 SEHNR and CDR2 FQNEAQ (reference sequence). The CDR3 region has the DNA TGTGCCAGTCGACAGGGAGGCAGCACAGATACGCAGTATTTT. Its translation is CASRQGGSTDTQYF.

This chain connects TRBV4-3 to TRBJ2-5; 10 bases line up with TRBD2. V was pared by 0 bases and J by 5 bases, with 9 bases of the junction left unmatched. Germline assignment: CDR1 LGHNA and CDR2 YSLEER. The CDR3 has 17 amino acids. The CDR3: CASSQDAAAGGTETQYF. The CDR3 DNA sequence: TGCGCCAGCAGCCAAGATGCCGCAGCGGGAGGGACGGAGACCCAGTACTTC.

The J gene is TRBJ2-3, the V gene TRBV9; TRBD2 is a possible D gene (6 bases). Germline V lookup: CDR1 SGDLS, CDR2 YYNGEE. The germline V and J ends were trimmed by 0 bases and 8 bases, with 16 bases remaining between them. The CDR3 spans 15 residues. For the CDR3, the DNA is TGTGCCAGCAGCGTAGACGGCGTACTAGCAAGTACGCAGTATTTT. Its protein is CASSVDGVLASTQYF.

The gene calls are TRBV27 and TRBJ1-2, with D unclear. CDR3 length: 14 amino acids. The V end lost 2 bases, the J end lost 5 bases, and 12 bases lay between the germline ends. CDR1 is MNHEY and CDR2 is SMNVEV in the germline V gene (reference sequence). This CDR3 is CASSLTGDLYGYTF. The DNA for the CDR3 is TGTGCCAGCAGTTTAACCGGCGACCTATATGGCTACACCTTC.

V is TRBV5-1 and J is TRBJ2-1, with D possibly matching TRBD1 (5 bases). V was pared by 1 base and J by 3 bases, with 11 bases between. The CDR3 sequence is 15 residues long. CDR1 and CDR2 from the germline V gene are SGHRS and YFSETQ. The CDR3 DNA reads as TGCGCCAGCAGCTTGTGGCAGGGAAACTACAATGAGCAGTTCTTC. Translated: CASSLWQGNYNEQFF.

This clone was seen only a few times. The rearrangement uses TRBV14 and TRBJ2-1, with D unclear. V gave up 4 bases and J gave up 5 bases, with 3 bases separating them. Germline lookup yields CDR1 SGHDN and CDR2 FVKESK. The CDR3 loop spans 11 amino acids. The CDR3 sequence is CASSLHNEQFF. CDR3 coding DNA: TGTGCCAGCAGCCTACACAATGAGCAGTTCTTC.

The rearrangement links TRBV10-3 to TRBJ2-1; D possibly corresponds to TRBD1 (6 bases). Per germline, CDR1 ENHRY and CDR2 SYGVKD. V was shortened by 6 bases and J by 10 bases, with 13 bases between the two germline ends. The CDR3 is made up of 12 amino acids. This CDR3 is CAISPGVSEQFF. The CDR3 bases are TGTGCCATCAGCCCAGGGGTTAGCGAGCAGTTCTTC.

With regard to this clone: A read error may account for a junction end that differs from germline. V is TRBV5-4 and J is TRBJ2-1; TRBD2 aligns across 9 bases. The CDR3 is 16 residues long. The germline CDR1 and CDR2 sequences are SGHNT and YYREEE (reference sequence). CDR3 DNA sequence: TGCGCCAGCAGCCAAGATCTTGCGGGAGGGCGGGATGAGCAGTTCTTC. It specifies CASSQDLAGGRDEQFF.

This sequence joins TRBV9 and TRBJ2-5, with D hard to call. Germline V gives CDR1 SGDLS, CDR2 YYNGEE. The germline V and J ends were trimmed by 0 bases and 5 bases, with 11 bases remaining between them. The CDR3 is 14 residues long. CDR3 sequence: CASSVDVGQETQYF. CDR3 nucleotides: TGTGCCAGCAGCGTAGATGTAGGTCAGGAGACCCAGTACTTC.

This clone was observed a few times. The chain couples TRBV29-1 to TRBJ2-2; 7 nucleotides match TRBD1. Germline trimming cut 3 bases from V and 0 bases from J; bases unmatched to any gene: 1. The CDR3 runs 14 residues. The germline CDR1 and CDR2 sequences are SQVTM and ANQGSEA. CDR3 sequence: CSVEGQSNTGELFF. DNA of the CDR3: TGCAGCGTTGAGGGACAGTCGAACACCGGGGAGCTGTTTTTT.

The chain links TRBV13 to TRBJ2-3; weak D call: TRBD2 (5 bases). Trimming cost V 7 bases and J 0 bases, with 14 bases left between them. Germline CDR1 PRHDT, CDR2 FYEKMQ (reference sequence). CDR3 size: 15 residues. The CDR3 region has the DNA TGTGCCAGCATGGTGAGCGGCTCTAGCACAGATACGCAGTATTTT. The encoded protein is CASMVSGSSTDTQYF. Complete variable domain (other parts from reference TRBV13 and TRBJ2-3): AAGVIQSPRHLIKEKRETATLKCYPIPRHDTVYWYQQGPGQDPQFLISFYEKMQSDKGSIPDRFSAQQFSDYHSELNMSSLELGDSALYFCASMVSGSSTDTQYFGPGTRLTVL.

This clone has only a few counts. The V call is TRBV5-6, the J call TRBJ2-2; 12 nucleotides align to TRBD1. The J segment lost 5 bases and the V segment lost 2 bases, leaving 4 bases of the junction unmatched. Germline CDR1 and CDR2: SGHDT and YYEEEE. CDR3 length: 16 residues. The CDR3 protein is CASSFGTGGVTGELFF. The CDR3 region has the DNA TGTGCCAGCAGCTTCGGGACAGGGGGCGTTACCGGGGAGCTGTTTTTT.

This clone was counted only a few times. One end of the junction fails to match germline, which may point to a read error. The CDR3 bases are TGCGCCAGCAGCCAAGATCGTACAGGACGTCCCTATGGCTACACCTTC. This encodes CASSQDRTGRPYGYTF. The rearrangement joins TRBV7-9 to TRBJ1-2; the D gene is possibly TRBD1 (5 bases). CDR1 and CDR2 from the germline V gene are SEHNR and FQNEAQ (reference sequence). The CDR3 consists of 16 residues.